Listed below are T cell receptor beta chains from one sample, sequenced in a study of T cells in Graves' hyperthyroidism and ophthalmopathy. TCRdb redid the calling of the multiplex PCR reads with MiXCR, one entry per CDR3 protein. The data show about 420,000 distinct CDR3 sequences, roughly an eighth seen once. Material for sequencing was blood. The receptors come from a woman under 30 with Graves' hyperthyroidism. CDR3s include the opening cysteine and the closing phenylalanine or tryptophan. A D gene is named only where the DNA matches it firmly. The listing skips clone size in some rows; elsewhere it reads once, few, many or a size class.

clone_size: few; d_call: .; j_call: TRBJ2-2; v_call: TRBV29-1; cdr3_nt: TGCAGCGGTAACAAAAACACCGGGGAGCTGTTTTTT; cdr3_aa: CSGNKNTGELFF
clone_size: many; d_call: .; j_call: TRBJ1-2; v_call: TRBV20-1; cdr3_nt: TGCAGTGCTTCGGACAGCGGAAGACGTTCCTATGGCTACACCTTC; cdr3_aa: CSASDSGRRSYGYTF
clone_size: many; d_call: .; j_call: TRBJ2-7; v_call: TRBV6-2/TRBV6-3; cdr3_nt: TGTGCCAGCAGCCTATCAAGGACCGGTAGGGCTGCCGAGCAGTACTTC; cdr3_aa: CASSLSRTGRAAEQYF
clone_size: few; d_call: .; j_call: TRBJ1-3; v_call: TRBV9; cdr3_nt: TGTGCCAGCAGCGTTCAGGGAGTTGGAAACACCATATATTTT; cdr3_aa: CASSVQGVGNTIYF
clone_size: few; d_call: TRBD1; j_call: TRBJ2-3; v_call: TRBV7-3; cdr3_nt: TGTGCCAGCAGCTCTCAGGGGGTTGGTACAGATACGCAGTATTTT; cdr3_aa: CASSSQGVGTDTQYF
clone_size: few; d_call: TRBD1; j_call: TRBJ2-1; v_call: TRBV18; cdr3_nt: TGTGCCAGCTCACCCGTGAGTCGGGCGGGACAGGTGGAGGGTGAGCAGTTCTTC; cdr3_aa: CASSPVSRAGQVEGEQFF
clone_size: few; d_call: .; j_call: TRBJ1-5; v_call: TRBV7-2; cdr3_nt: TGTGCCAGCAGCCCAACGGGGCAGCCCCAGCATTTT; cdr3_aa: CASSPTGQPQHF
clone_size: few; d_call: .; j_call: TRBJ1-1; v_call: TRBV6-1; cdr3_nt: TGTGCCAGCAACCTTAGAGAGAACACTGAAGCTTTCTTT; cdr3_aa: CASNLRENTEAFF
clone_size: many; d_call: TRBD2; j_call: TRBJ2-1; v_call: TRBV9; cdr3_nt: TGTGCCAGCAGCGTAGATCTCTCACTAGCGGGAGGAGGCAATGAGCAGTTCTTC; cdr3_aa: CASSVDLSLAGGGNEQFF
clone_size: .; d_call: TRBD2; j_call: TRBJ2-5; v_call: TRBV20-1; cdr3_nt: TGCAGTGCCCAAGGGGGGGCGGGAGGGGAAGAGACCCAGTACTTC; cdr3_aa: CSAQGGAGGEETQYF
clone_size: .; d_call: .; j_call: TRBJ1-2; v_call: TRBV7-9; cdr3_nt: TGTGCCAGCAGTGTAGTGGAGATGGCTGGCTACACCTTC; cdr3_aa: CASSVVEMAGYTF
clone_size: many; d_call: .; j_call: TRBJ1-1; v_call: TRBV5-1; cdr3_nt: TGCGCCAGCAGCTCTAGACAGGACACTGAAGCTTTCTTT; cdr3_aa: CASSSRQDTEAFF
clone_size: .; d_call: .; j_call: TRBJ1-1; v_call: TRBV6-6; cdr3_nt: TGTGCCAGCAGCTACTCGGCAGGGGCGGTCTCTTTCTTT; cdr3_aa: CASSYSAGAVSFF
clone_size: many; d_call: TRBD2; j_call: TRBJ2-3; v_call: TRBV7-6; cdr3_nt: TGTGCCAGCAGCTTGTCTAGCGGGGGAGGTACAGATACGCAGTATTTT; cdr3_aa: CASSLSSGGGTDTQYF
clone_size: many; d_call: TRBD2; j_call: TRBJ2-7; v_call: TRBV20-1; cdr3_nt: TGCAGTGCGACACTAGCGGGAGGGCCCAACGAGCAGTACTTC; cdr3_aa: CSATLAGGPNEQYF
clone_size: .; d_call: TRBD1; j_call: TRBJ1-2; v_call: TRBV20-1; cdr3_nt: TGCAGTGCTAGGGACAGGGGTGGCTACACCTTC; cdr3_aa: CSARDRGGYTF
clone_size: few; d_call: TRBD2; j_call: TRBJ2-5; v_call: TRBV14; cdr3_nt: TGTGCCAGCAGCCAAGATGGTAGACTAGCGGGAGGGCGGCAAGAGACCCAGTACTTC; cdr3_aa: CASSQDGRLAGGRQETQYF
clone_size: few; d_call: .; j_call: TRBJ2-1; v_call: TRBV3-1; cdr3_nt: TGTGCCAGCAGCCAAGAGCCCGCGGGGAGCTCCTACAATGAGCAGTTCTTC; cdr3_aa: CASSQEPAGSSYNEQFF
clone_size: many; d_call: TRBD2; j_call: TRBJ2-3; v_call: TRBV6-1; cdr3_nt: TGTGCCACCCCGGGACTAGCGGGAGGCACAGATACGCAGTATTTT; cdr3_aa: CATPGLAGGTDTQYF
clone_size: many; d_call: TRBD1; j_call: TRBJ1-2; v_call: TRBV7-2; cdr3_nt: TGTGCCAGCAGCTTTCAAACCCCGGGACAGGGACGTGGCTACACCTTC; cdr3_aa: CASSFQTPGQGRGYTF
clone_size: .; d_call: .; j_call: TRBJ2-7; v_call: TRBV6-5; cdr3_nt: TGTGCCAGCAGTTACGGATCTAGCCCGGTAAGATCCTACGAGCAGTACTTC; cdr3_aa: CASSYGSSPVRSYEQYF
clone_size: .; d_call: .; j_call: TRBJ1-1; v_call: TRBV29-1; cdr3_nt: TGCAGCGTTGAAATTAATGAGGTGGGGACTTTCTTT; cdr3_aa: CSVEINEVGTFF
clone_size: many; d_call: TRBD1; j_call: TRBJ2-1; v_call: TRBV28; cdr3_nt: TGTGCCAGCAGTGTCGACAGGGGAGGCAATGAGCAGTTCTTC; cdr3_aa: CASSVDRGGNEQFF
clone_size: many; d_call: .; j_call: TRBJ1-1; v_call: TRBV5-1; cdr3_nt: TGCGCCAGCAGCTCGACAGCCGAGAACACTGAAGCTTTCTTT; cdr3_aa: CASSSTAENTEAFF
clone_size: many; d_call: .; j_call: TRBJ2-7; v_call: TRBV28; cdr3_nt: TGTGCCAGCAGTAGAGTACGGACACAGCAGTACTTC; cdr3_aa: CASSRVRTQQYF
clone_size: many; d_call: .; j_call: TRBJ2-7; v_call: TRBV12-3/TRBV12-4; cdr3_nt: TGTGCCAGCAGTATATCAGGGAGCTCCTACGAGCAGTACTTC; cdr3_aa: CASSISGSSYEQYF
clone_size: many; d_call: .; j_call: TRBJ1-2; v_call: TRBV28; cdr3_nt: TGTGCCAGCAGACATGAGAACCCTCCCTATGGCTACACCTTC; cdr3_aa: CASRHENPPYGYTF
clone_size: many; d_call: TRBD2; j_call: TRBJ2-7; v_call: TRBV20-1; cdr3_nt: TGCAGTGCTAGAGGACGGACTAGCGGGACGTCCTACGAGCAGTACTTC; cdr3_aa: CSARGRTSGTSYEQYF
clone_size: .; d_call: TRBD1; j_call: TRBJ1-1; v_call: TRBV7-9; cdr3_nt: TGTGCCAGCAGGGGACAGGCGGAAGCTTTCTTT; cdr3_aa: CASRGQAEAFF
clone_size: many; d_call: .; j_call: TRBJ2-7; v_call: TRBV28; cdr3_nt: TGTGCCAGCAGTCTTACACCCAACGAGCAGTACTTC; cdr3_aa: CASSLTPNEQYF
clone_size: many; d_call: TRBD2; j_call: TRBJ2-7; v_call: TRBV7-2; cdr3_nt: TGTGCCAGCAGCTTAGGGGGGACTAGCGGGACCACCAGGTACGAGCAGTACTTC; cdr3_aa: CASSLGGTSGTTRYEQYF
clone_size: many; d_call: TRBD2; j_call: TRBJ2-1; v_call: TRBV20-1; cdr3_nt: TGCAGTGCTAGAGCATCAGCGGGGCCTTACAATGAGCAGTTCTTC; cdr3_aa: CSARASAGPYNEQFF
clone_size: .; d_call: .; j_call: TRBJ2-1; v_call: TRBV6-2/TRBV6-3; cdr3_nt: TGTGCCAGCAGTTACGGTACGCGGAGCTCCTACAATGAGCAGTTCTTC; cdr3_aa: CASSYGTRSSYNEQFF
clone_size: few; d_call: .; j_call: TRBJ1-2; v_call: TRBV7-9; cdr3_nt: TGTGCCAGCAGCTTAGAACTCGGGTCCTCGTATGGCTACACCTTC; cdr3_aa: CASSLELGSSYGYTF
clone_size: few; d_call: TRBD1; j_call: TRBJ1-4; v_call: TRBV20-1; cdr3_nt: TGCAGTGCCGCACCGACAGGGCGAAATGAAAAACTGTTTTTT; cdr3_aa: CSAAPTGRNEKLFF
clone_size: .; d_call: TRBD1; j_call: TRBJ2-4; v_call: TRBV6-1; cdr3_nt: TGTGCCAGCAGTGAAATCTGGCCCGGACAGGGGACGTTAAAAAACATTCAGTACTTC; cdr3_aa: CASSEIWPGQGTLKNIQYF
clone_size: .; d_call: TRBD2; j_call: TRBJ2-7; v_call: TRBV3-1; cdr3_nt: TGTGCCAGCAGCCAAGATCGCGGTCGTCTAGCGGGATCCTACGAGCAGTACTTC; cdr3_aa: CASSQDRGRLAGSYEQYF
clone_size: many; d_call: TRBD1; j_call: TRBJ2-1; v_call: TRBV7-8; cdr3_nt: TGTGCCAGCAGCCATCGGACAGGGCGAATGTCCTACAATGAGCAGTTCTTC; cdr3_aa: CASSHRTGRMSYNEQFF
clone_size: many; d_call: .; j_call: TRBJ2-5; v_call: TRBV6-2/TRBV6-3; cdr3_nt: TGTGCCAGCAGTTCGGAGGAGCGTCAGACCCAGTACTTC; cdr3_aa: CASSSEERQTQYF
clone_size: many; d_call: TRBD2; j_call: TRBJ2-7; v_call: TRBV20-1; cdr3_nt: TGCAGTGCTAGGGCCGGGACTAGCGGGAGTTACCACGAGCAGTACTTC; cdr3_aa: CSARAGTSGSYHEQYF
clone_size: .; d_call: TRBD1; j_call: TRBJ1-1; v_call: TRBV29-1; cdr3_nt: TGCAGCGTTGAAGTAGACAGGGGGCGAAGGGGCACTGAAGCTTTCTTT; cdr3_aa: CSVEVDRGRRGTEAFF
clone_size: few; d_call: .; j_call: TRBJ2-5; v_call: TRBV28; cdr3_nt: TGTGCCAGCAGTCCTCTTCAACTTAGGAAGACCCAGTACTTC; cdr3_aa: CASSPLQLRKTQYF
clone_size: few; d_call: .; j_call: TRBJ2-7; v_call: TRBV7-8; cdr3_nt: TGTGCCAGCAGCTTAGGTCGCAGGGACTACGAGCAGTACTTC; cdr3_aa: CASSLGRRDYEQYF
clone_size: many; d_call: .; j_call: TRBJ1-1; v_call: TRBV4-3; cdr3_nt: TGCGCCAGCAGCCAAGATCCAGTTAGTGGGAACACTGAAGCTTTCTTT; cdr3_aa: CASSQDPVSGNTEAFF
clone_size: many; d_call: TRBD2; j_call: TRBJ2-3; v_call: TRBV20-1; cdr3_nt: TGCAGTGCTAGAGATAGCGGGGGCCCCACAGATACGCAGTATTTT; cdr3_aa: CSARDSGGPTDTQYF
clone_size: many; d_call: .; j_call: TRBJ2-1; v_call: TRBV18; cdr3_nt: TGTGCCAGCTCACCAGGGGGCCTTGAGCAGTTCTTC; cdr3_aa: CASSPGGLEQFF
clone_size: .; d_call: TRBD2; j_call: TRBJ2-1; v_call: TRBV10-2; cdr3_nt: TGCGCCAGCAGTGGGAGACTAGCGGGAGGGCCTTGGGAGCAGTTCTTC; cdr3_aa: CASSGRLAGGPWEQFF
clone_size: many; d_call: TRBD2; j_call: TRBJ2-2; v_call: TRBV7-3; cdr3_nt: TGTGCCAGCAGCCCATCGGGGAGGGCGAACACCGGGGAGCTGTTTTTT; cdr3_aa: CASSPSGRANTGELFF
clone_size: .; d_call: TRBD1; j_call: TRBJ1-1; v_call: TRBV20-1; cdr3_nt: TGCAGTGCAGAACGGGGACAGAGCCTTTTGAACACTGAAGCTTTCTTT; cdr3_aa: CSAERGQSLLNTEAFF